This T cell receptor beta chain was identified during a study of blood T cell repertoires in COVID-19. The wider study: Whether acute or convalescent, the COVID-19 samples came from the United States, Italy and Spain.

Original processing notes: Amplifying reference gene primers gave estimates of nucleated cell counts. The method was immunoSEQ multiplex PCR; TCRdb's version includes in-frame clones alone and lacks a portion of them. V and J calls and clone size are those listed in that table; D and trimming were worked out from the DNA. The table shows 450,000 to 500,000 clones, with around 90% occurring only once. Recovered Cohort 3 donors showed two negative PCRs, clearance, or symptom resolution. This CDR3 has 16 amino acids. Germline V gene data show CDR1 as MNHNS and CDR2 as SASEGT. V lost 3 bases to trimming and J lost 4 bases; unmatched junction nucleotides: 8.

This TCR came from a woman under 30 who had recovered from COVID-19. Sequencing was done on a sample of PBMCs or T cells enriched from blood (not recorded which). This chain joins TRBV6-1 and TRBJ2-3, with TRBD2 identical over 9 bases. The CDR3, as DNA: TGTGCCAGCAGTGAGCCGGGACTAGCAATTTCAGATACGCAGTATTTT. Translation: CASSEPGLAISDTQYF.